This paragraph reports one T cell receptor (beta chain). Its antigen is unknown. This sample was taken from a study of T cell clonotyping in hematopoietic cell transplantation. Points from the study as a whole: Higher Inverse Simpson Index values in graft donor and pretransplant recipient predicted broader posttransplant TCR diversity. At the given depth, recipient repertoires were over 95% de novo clonotypes. After transplant, recipient diversity fell while pathologically expanded clonotypes grew through day 180.

Per the germline V gene, CDR1 is SQVTM and CDR2 is ANQGSEA. The CDR3 sequence is 13 residues long. V lost 7 bases, J lost 7 bases, and 19 bases lay in between. Samples: about 28 days before transplant, then days 30, 100 and 180 after. Clones were read by immunoSEQ multiplex PCR, and TCRdb kept only the in-frame ones, dropping some. The sample has approximately 10,000 clones; approximately 46% are singletons. This sequence was found in a male patient aged 45-59 years who had an allogeneic stem cell transplant from an unrelated donor, so the T cells may come from the graft donor. Some clones in this sample may be carry-over from other donors' samples. The rearrangement links TRBV29-1 to TRBJ1-2; D might be TRBD1 (6 bases). Specimen: PBMCs, collected 30 days after allogeneic stem cell transplant. CDR3 nucleotide sequence: TGCAGCGCTCCGGGGGGCAGGGGCGGTGGCTACACCTTC. This sequence encodes CSAPGGRGGGYTF.